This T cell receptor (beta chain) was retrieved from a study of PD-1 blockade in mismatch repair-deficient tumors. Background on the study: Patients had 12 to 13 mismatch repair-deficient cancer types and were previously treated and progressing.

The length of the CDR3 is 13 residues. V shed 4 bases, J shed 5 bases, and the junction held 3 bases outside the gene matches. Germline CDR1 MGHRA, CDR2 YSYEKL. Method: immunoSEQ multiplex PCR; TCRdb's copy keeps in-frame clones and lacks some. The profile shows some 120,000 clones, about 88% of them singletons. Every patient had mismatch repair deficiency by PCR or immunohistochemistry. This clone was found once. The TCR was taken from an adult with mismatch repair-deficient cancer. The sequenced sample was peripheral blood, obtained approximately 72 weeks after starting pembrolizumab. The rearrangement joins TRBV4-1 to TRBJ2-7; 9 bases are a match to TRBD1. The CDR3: CASSRQGEDEQYF. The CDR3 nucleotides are TGCGCCAGCAGCCGACAGGGGGAGGACGAGCAGTACTTC.